Listed here are 10 T cell receptor beta chains from one sample, sequenced in a study of CXCR3-negative and CXCR3-positive naive CD8 T cells. The libraries of TRB cDNA were prepared using 5' RACE with UMI labels. TCRdb re-called the 5' RACE reads and catalogs CDR3 proteins one per entry, DNA excluded. This sample contains around 34,000 distinct CDR3 sequences. Sample: memory CD8+ T cells from blood. The receptors originated from a human donor in good health. Some clones in this sample may be carry-over from other donors' samples.

The gene calls are TRBV7-7 and TRBJ2-1; TCRdb calls TRBD1, which cannot be checked without DNA. In germline, CDR1 is SSHAT, CDR2 FNYEAQ (reference sequence). The CDR3 consists of 18 residues. CDR3: CASSLGLAPGELGNEQFF. The whole variable domain, filled in from reference TRBV7-7 and TRBJ2-1, reads GAGVSQSPRYKVTKRGQDVTLRCDPISSHATLYWYQQALGQGPEFLTYFNYEAQPDKSGLPSDRFSAERPEGSISTLTIQRTEQRDSAMYRCASSLGLAPGELGNEQFFGPGTRLTVL.

The V gene is TRBV5-4, the J gene TRBJ2-3. This CDR3 is built from 13 residues. Germline-derived CDR1 and CDR2 are SGHNT and YYREEE (reference sequence). CDR3 protein: CASSLGVGDTQYF. The full variable domain, with the rest looked up from reference TRBV5-4 and TRBJ2-3, is ETGVTQSPTHLIKTRGQQVTLRCSSQSGHNTVSWYQQALGQGPQFIFQYYREEENGRGNFPPRFSGLQFPNYSSELNVNALELDDSALYLCASSLGVGDTQYFGPGTRLTVL.

This sequence joins TRBV4-3 and TRBJ2-7; TCRdb picks TRBD1, but there is no DNA to check that call. This CDR3 comprises 15 residues. Germline CDR1 is LGHNA and CDR2 is YSLEER. CDR3: CASSQDRDGSYEQYF.

This chain connects TRBV20-1 to TRBJ1-5. The CDR3 extends over 15 amino acids. Germline V gene data show CDR1 as DFQATT and CDR2 as SNEGSKA (reference sequence). This chain's CDR3 is CSARDEGHWNQPQHF.

The chain joins TRBV28 to TRBJ1-5; the D call from TCRdb, TRBD1, cannot be confirmed without DNA. The germline gives CDR1 MDHEN, CDR2 SYDVKM. The length of the CDR3 is 16 residues. The CDR3 region is CASSFPGQEGNQPQHF.

This chain links TRBV28 with TRBJ2-7; the TRBD1 assignment by TCRdb is unverifiable without DNA. The CDR3 is 14 residues long. Germline V gene sequence: CDR1 MDHEN, CDR2 SYDVKM. CDR3 region: CASSFSDRGYEQYF.

V usage is TRBV27 and J usage is TRBJ2-3; the D call from TCRdb, TRBD1, cannot be confirmed without DNA. The CDR3 spans 14 residues. From germline, CDR1 is MNHEY and CDR2 SMNVEV (reference sequence). The CDR3: CASRPGIAPDTQYF.

This chain joins TRBV29-1 and TRBJ2-1; checking the TCRdb D call of TRBD2 is not possible without DNA. Germline V CDR1 and CDR2: SQVTM, ANQGSEA. CDR3 size: 15 residues. The CDR3 sequence: CSVELAGGWYNEQFF.

The J gene is TRBJ2-1, the V gene TRBV11-2; as DNA is missing, the TRBD1 call by TCRdb cannot be tested. CDR1 and CDR2 from the germline V gene are SGHAT and FQNNGV. This CDR3 has 13 residues. CDR3 residues: CASRAPGEDEQFF.

The chain combines TRBV5-1 with TRBJ2-7; TCRdb reports TRBD1, a call that lacks DNA to check it against. Germline V gene sequence: CDR1 SGHRS, CDR2 YFSETQ. The CDR3 extends over 16 amino acids. Here the CDR3 reads CASSSGQGATSYEQYF. The full variable domain, rest sourced from reference TRBV5-1 and TRBJ2-7, is KAGVTQTPRYLIKTRGQQVTLSCSPISGHRSVSWYQQTPGQGLQFLFEYFSETQRNKGNFPGRFSGRQFSNSRSEMNVSTLELGDSALYLCASSSGQGATSYEQYFGPGTRLTVT.